This T cell receptor (beta chain) originates from a study of blood T cell repertoires in COVID-19. Looking at the study overall: Spain, Italy and the United States supplied samples that represented acute and convalescent COVID-19.

Original processing notes: Amplifying reference gene primers gave estimates of nucleated cell counts. Libraries were prepared by immunoSEQ multiplex PCR; TCRdb keeps only in-frame clonotypes and omits some of them. Clone size and V and J calls were adopted from that table, with D and trimming inferred from the DNA. The top ten clones hold about 4.7% of a sample with around 300,000 clones, over 80% of them seen once. CDR3 size: 15 residues. The germline V and J ends were trimmed by 2 bases and 0 bases, with 10 bases remaining between them. CDR1 and CDR2 (germline): MNHNS, SASEGT. Enrolled through a virtual design, the participants were between roughly 18 and 95 years of age and came from 24 US areas. In Cohort 3, a recovered donor had either two negative PCRs, clearance, or symptom resolution.

This clonotype was sampled from a man between 25 and 39 years old who had recovered from COVID-19. Sequenced material: PBMCs or T cells enriched from blood (not recorded which). This chain joins TRBV6-1 and TRBJ2-5, with D unresolved. CDR3 sequence: CASSEWRLYQETQYF. The CDR3, as DNA: TGTGCCAGCAGTGAATGGAGACTGTACCAAGAGACCCAGTACTTC.